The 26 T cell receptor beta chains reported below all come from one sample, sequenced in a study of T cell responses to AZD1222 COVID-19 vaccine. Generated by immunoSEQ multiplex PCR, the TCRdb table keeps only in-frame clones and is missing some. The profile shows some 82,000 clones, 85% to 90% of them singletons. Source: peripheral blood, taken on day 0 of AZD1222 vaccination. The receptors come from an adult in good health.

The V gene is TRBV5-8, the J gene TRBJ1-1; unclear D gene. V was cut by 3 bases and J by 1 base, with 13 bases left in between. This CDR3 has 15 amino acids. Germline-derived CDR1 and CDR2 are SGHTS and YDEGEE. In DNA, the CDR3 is TGTGCCAGCAGCTGGAACCCGGTAGGGAACACTGAAGCTTTCTTT. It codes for CASSWNPVGNTEAFF.

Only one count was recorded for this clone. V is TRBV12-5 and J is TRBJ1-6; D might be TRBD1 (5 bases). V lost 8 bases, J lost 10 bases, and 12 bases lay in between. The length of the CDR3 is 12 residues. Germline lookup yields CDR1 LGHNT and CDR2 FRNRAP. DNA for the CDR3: TGTGCTAGTAGCGCCGGGGCCTCACCCCTCCACTTT. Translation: CASSAGASPLHF. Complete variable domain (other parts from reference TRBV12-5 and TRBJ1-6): DARVTQTPRHKVTEMGQEVTMRCQPILGHNTVFWYRQTMMQGLELLAYFRNRAPLDDSGMPKDRFSAEMPDATLATLKIQPSEPRDSAVYFCASSAGASPLHFGNGTRLTVT.

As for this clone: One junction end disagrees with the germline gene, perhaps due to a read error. The CDR3 region has the DNA TGTGCCAGCAGCATAGCCTACAGGGGCAAAGAGCGGTATAGCAATCAGCCCCAGCATTTT. Its translation is CASSIAYRGKERYSNQPQHF. The chain employs TRBV7-7 and TRBJ1-5; 7 nucleotides agree with TRBD1. Germline V gene sequence: CDR1 SSHAT, CDR2 FNYEAQ (reference sequence). The CDR3 totals 20 residues. The variable domain in full, with the rest retrieved from reference TRBV7-7 and TRBJ1-5, is GAGVSQSPRYKVTKRGQDVTLRCDPISSHATLYWYQQALGQGPEFLTYFNYEAQPDKSGLPSDRFSAERPEGSISTLTIQRTEQRDSAMYRCASSIAYRGKERYSNQPQHFGDGTRLSIL.

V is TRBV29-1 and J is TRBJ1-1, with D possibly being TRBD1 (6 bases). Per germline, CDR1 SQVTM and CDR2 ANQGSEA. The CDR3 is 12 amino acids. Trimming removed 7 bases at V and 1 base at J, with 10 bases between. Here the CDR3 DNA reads TGCAGCGGGACACAGGGGAACACTGAAGCTTTCTTT. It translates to CSGTQGNTEAFF.

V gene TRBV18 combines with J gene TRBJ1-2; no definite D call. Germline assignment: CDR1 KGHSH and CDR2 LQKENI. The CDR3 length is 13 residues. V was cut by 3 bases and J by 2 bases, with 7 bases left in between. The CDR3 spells CASSPNENYGYTF. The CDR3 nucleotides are TGTGCCAGCTCACCGAACGAAAACTATGGCTACACCTTC.

Written as DNA, the CDR3 is TGTGCCAGCAGCTTAGCGCGCCTTCCCACCGGGGAGCTGTTTTTT. It translates to CASSLARLPTGELFF. The chain is built from TRBV7-8 and TRBJ2-2; D not resolved. CDR3 length: 15 amino acids. The germline CDR1 and CDR2 sequences are SGHVS and FQNEAQ. The V end lost 0 bases, the J end lost 4 bases, and 9 bases lay between the germline ends.

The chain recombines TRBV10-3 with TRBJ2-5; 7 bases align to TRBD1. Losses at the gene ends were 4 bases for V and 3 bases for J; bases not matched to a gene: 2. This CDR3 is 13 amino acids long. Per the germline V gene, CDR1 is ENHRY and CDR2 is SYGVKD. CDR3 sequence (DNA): TGTGCCATCAGTGCGACAGGGAAAGAGACCCAGTACTTC. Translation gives CAISATGKETQYF.

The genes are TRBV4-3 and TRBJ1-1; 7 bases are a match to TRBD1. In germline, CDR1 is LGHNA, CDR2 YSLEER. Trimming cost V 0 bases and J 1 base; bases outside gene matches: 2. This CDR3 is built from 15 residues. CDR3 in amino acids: CASSQDHRGNTEAFF. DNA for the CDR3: TGCGCCAGCAGCCAAGATCACAGGGGGAACACTGAAGCTTTCTTT.

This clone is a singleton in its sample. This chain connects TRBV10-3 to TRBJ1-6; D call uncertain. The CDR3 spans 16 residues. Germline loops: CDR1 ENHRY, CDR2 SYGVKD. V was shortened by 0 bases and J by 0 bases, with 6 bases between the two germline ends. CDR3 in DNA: TGTGCCATCAGTGAGTCCCCTCCCTCCTATAATTCACCCCTCCACTTT. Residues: CAISESPPSYNSPLHF.

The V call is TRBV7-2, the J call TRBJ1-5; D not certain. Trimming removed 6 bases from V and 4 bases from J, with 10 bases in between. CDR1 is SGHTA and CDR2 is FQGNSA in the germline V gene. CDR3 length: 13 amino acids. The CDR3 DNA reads TGTGCCAGCAGGATTAATAGTAATCAGCCCCAGCATTTT. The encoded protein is CASRINSNQPQHF.

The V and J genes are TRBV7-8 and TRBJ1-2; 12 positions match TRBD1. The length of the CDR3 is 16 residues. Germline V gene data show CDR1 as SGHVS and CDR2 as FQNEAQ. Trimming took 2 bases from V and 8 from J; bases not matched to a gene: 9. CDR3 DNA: TGTGCCAGCAGCTTACTGGGACAGGGGGCACCTTCGGGCTACACCTTC. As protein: CASSLLGQGAPSGYTF.

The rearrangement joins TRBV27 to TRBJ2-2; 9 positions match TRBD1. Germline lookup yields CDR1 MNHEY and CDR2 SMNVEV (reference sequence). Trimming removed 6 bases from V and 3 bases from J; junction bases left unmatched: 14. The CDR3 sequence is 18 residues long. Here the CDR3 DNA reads TGTGCCAGCAGCCGCGGGACAGGGCGAGCGTCTTACACCGGGGAGCTGTTTTTT. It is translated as CASSRGTGRASYTGELFF.

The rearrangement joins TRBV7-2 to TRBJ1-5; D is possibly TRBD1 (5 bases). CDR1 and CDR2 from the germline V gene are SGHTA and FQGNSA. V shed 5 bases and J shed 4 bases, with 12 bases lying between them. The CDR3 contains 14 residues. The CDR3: CASSASSGNQPQHF. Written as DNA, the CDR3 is TGTGCCAGCAGCGCCTCTTCAGGGAATCAGCCCCAGCATTTT.

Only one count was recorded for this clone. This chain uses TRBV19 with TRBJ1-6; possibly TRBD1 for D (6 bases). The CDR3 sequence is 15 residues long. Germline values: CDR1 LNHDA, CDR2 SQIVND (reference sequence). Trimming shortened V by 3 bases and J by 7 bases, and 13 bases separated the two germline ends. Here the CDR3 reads CASSIRDIRNSPLHF. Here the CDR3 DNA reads TGTGCCAGTAGTATCCGGGACATAAGGAATTCACCCCTCCACTTT. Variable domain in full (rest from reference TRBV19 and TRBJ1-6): DGGITQSPKYLFRKEGQNVTLSCEQNLNHDAMYWYRQDPGQGLRLIYYSQIVNDFQKGDIAEGYSVSREKKESFPLTVTSAQKNPTAFYLCASSIRDIRNSPLHFGNGTRLTVT.

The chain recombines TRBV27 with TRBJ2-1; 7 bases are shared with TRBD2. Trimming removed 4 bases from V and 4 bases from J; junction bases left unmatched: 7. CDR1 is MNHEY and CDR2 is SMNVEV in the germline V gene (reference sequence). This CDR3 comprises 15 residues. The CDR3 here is CASSYVGGGYNEQFF. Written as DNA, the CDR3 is TGTGCCAGCAGTTATGTGGGGGGGGGTTACAATGAGCAGTTCTTC.

CDR3 DNA: TGCGCCAGCAGTCGGACAGCTAGTAAAAATATTCAGCTACCTAACTATGGCTACACCTTC. Translated, it gives CASSRTASKNIQLPNYGYTF. This chain links TRBV23-1 with TRBJ1-2, with D possibly TRBD1 on 6 matching bases. TRBV23-1 is sorted into the ORF group, with uncertain function. Between the trimmed V and J ends, which lost 4 bases and 0 bases, there was a span of 27 bases. The CDR3 is made up of 20 amino acids.

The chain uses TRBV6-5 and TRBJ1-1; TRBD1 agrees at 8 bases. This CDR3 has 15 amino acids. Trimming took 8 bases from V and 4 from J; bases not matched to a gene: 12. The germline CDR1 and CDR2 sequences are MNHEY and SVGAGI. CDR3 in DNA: TGTGCCAGCTTGGAGGGGAGACAGGGGAGCACTGAAGCTTTCTTT. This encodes CASLEGRQGSTEAFF.

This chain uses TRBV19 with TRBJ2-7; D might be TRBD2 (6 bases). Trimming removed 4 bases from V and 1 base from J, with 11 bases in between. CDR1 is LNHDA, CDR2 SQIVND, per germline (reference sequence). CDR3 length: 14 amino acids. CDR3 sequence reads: CASSTRDGSYEQYF. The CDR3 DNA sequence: TGTGCCAGTAGTACGCGGGACGGATCCTACGAGCAGTACTTC.

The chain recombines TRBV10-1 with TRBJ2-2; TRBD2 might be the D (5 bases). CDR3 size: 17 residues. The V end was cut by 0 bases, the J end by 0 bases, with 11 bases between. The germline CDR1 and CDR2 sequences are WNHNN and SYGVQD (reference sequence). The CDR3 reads CASSESRPGSNTGELFF. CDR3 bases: TGCGCCAGCAGTGAGTCGAGGCCGGGATCGAACACCGGGGAGCTGTTTTTT.

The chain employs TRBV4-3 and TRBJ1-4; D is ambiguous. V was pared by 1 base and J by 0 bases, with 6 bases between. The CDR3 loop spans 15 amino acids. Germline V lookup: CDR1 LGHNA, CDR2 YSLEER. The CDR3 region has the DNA TGCGCCAGCAGCCAAGCAGACTCAACTAATGAAAAACTGTTTTTT. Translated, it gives CASSQADSTNEKLFF.

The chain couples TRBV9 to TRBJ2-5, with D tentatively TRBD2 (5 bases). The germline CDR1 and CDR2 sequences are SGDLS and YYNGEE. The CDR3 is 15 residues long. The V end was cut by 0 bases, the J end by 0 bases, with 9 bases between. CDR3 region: CASSVAAGNQETQYF. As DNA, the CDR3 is TGTGCCAGCAGCGTAGCGGCGGGTAACCAAGAGACCCAGTACTTC.

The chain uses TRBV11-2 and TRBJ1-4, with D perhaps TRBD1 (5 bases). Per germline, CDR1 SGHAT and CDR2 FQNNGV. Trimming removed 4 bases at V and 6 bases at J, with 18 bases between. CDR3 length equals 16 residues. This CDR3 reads CASSSLDLPGHEKLFF. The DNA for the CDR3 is TGTGCCAGCAGCTCCTTAGACCTCCCGGGACATGAAAAACTGTTTTTT.

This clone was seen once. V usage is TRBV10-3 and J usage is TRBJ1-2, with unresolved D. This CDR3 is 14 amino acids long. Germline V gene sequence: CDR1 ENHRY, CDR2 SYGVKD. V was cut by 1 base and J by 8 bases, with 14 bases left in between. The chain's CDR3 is CAISEWVAGIGYTF. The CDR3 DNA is TGTGCCATCAGTGAGTGGGTAGCCGGAATCGGCTACACCTTC.

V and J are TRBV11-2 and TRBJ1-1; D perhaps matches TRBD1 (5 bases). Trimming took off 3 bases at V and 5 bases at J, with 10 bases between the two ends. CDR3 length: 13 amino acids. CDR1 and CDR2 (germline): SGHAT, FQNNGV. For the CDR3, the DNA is TGTGCCAGCAGCTTTGTGAGGGGAACTGAAGCTTTCTTT. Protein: CASSFVRGTEAFF.

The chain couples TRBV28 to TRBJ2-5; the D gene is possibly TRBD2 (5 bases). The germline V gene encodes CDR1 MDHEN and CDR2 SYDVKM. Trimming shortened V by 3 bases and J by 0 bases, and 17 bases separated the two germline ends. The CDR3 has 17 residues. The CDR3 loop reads CASSLRAIRGNQETQYF. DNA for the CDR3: TGTGCCAGCAGTTTGAGGGCCATTCGAGGGAACCAAGAGACCCAGTACTTC. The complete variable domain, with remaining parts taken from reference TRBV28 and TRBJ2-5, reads DVKVTQSSRYLVKRTGEKVFLECVQDMDHENMFWYRQDPGLGLRLIYFSYDVKMKEKGDIPEGYSVSREKKERFSLILESASTNQTSMYLCASSLRAIRGNQETQYFGPGTRLLVL.

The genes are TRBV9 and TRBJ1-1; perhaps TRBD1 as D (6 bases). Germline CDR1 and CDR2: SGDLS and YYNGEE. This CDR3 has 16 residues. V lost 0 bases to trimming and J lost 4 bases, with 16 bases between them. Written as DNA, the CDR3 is TGTGCCAGCAGCGTAGGAGGGGGGCCGAGGGGCACTGAAGCTTTCTTT. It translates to CASSVGGGPRGTEAFF. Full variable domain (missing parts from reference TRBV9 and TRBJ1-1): DSGVTQTPKHLITATGQRVTLRCSPRSGDLSVYWYQQSLDQGLQFLIQYYNGEERAKGNILERFSAQQFPDLHSELNLSSLELGDSALYFCASSVGGGPRGTEAFFGQGTRLTVV.